A single sample is the source of the 27 T cell receptor beta chains below, sequenced in a study of patients and donors after allogeneic stem cell transplantation. TCRdb re-called the RT-PCR reads through MiXCR, storing one row per CDR3 protein. This table has about 76,000 distinct CDR3 sequences, 26% appearing once. The specimen was blood, either unsorted or a sorted T cell fraction (not recorded which). These receptors originate from a human donor who was either an allogeneic HSCT recipient or a stem cell or donor lymphocyte infusion donor (not recorded which). It is not recorded whose cells these are; they may come from a transplant donor.

V is TRBV7-3 and J is TRBJ2-3, with a possible D match to TRBD1 (5 bases). V lost 3 bases and J 4 bases, leaving 14 bases between the germline ends. Per germline, CDR1 SGHTA and CDR2 FQGTGA. The CDR3 sequence is 15 residues long. DNA for the CDR3: TGTGCCAGCAGCTTGGCCTCCAGGGTTGCAGATACGCAGTATTTT. Its translation: CASSLASRVADTQYF.

The J gene is TRBJ2-7, the V gene TRBV10-3; 9 bases are shared with TRBD1. Per the germline V gene, CDR1 is ENHRY and CDR2 is SYGVKD. Trimming took 6 bases from V and 4 from J; bases not matched to a gene: 7. The CDR3 sequence is 14 residues long. The CDR3 sequence: CAIRTGTGRYEQYF. CDR3 sequence (DNA): TGTGCCATCAGAACCGGGACAGGGAGGTACGAGCAGTACTTC.

The chain combines TRBV12-3 or TRBV12-4 with TRBJ1-5; weak D call: TRBD1 (6 bases). V dropped 3 bases and J dropped 4 bases, with 22 bases sitting between them. The CDR3 covers 18 residues. In DNA, the CDR3 is TGTGCCAGCAGTTTCCGGGGGGCGATGCCTCCGAGGAATCAGCCCCAGCATTTT. This sequence encodes CASSFRGAMPPRNQPQHF.

This clonotype was counted a few times. CDR3 coding DNA: TGCGCCAGCAGCTTGGAGCAGGGGGCTTTGCAGTACTTC. Residues: CASSLEQGALQYF. The chain has TRBV5-1 and TRBJ2-7; 8 bases agree with TRBD1. Germline CDR1 and CDR2: SGHRS and YFSETQ. V trimming: 0 bases; J trimming: 9 bases; junction bases outside the gene matches: 5. The CDR3 covers 13 residues.

As DNA, the CDR3 is TGTGCCAGCAGCTCCAGAAGCGGGGATGAGACCCAGTACTTC. Its translation: CASSSRSGDETQYF. The chain couples TRBV7-2 to TRBJ2-5; 7 bases match TRBD2. This CDR3 contains 14 residues. CDR1 is SGHTA and CDR2 is FQGNSA in the germline V gene. Germline trimming cut 4 bases from V and 5 bases from J; bases unmatched to any gene: 7.

In its sample, this clonotype was seen a few times. The chain couples TRBV4-1 to TRBJ2-6, with D possibly matching TRBD2 (5 bases). CDR1 is MGHRA, CDR2 YSYEKL, per germline. The CDR3 length is 16 residues. The germline V and J ends were trimmed by 1 base and 2 bases, with 9 bases remaining between them. The CDR3 bases are TGCGCCAGCAGCCAAGCTTCCGGGGCTGGGGCCAACGTCCTGACTTTC. Encoded protein: CASSQASGAGANVLTF.

This clonotype was seen a few times. The genes are TRBV2 and TRBJ1-5; D perhaps matches TRBD1 (6 bases). Per germline, CDR1 SNHLY and CDR2 FYNNEI. The CDR3 consists of 16 residues. Between the trimmed V and J ends, which lost 5 bases and 0 bases, there was a span of 14 bases. The DNA for the CDR3 is TGTGCCAGCAGTCAAGGGGGAGTACTTAGCAATCAGCCCCAGCATTTT. As protein: CASSQGGVLSNQPQHF. Combining the CDR3 with reference TRBV2 and TRBJ1-5 gives the whole variable domain EPEVTQTPSHQVTQMGQEVILRCVPISNHLYFYWYRQILGQKVEFLVSFYNNEISEKSEIFDDQFSVERPDGSNFTLKIRSTKLEDSAMYFCASSQGGVLSNQPQHFGDGTRLSIL.

As concerns this clonotype: Germline and junction disagree at one end, which may indicate a read error. This sequence joins TRBV6-6 and TRBJ1-1, with no clear D. The CDR3 has 10 amino acids. Looked up from germline, CDR1 is MNHNY and CDR2 is SVGAGI (reference sequence). The DNA for the CDR3 is TGTGCCGGCGGGAACACTGAAGCTATCTTT. Translated, it gives CAGGNTEAIF.

The genes are TRBV5-1 and TRBJ2-4, with no clear D. The CDR3 loop spans 16 amino acids. The V end lost 3 bases, the J end lost 0 bases, and 13 bases lay between the germline ends. Looked up from germline, CDR1 is SGHRS and CDR2 is YFSETQ. The CDR3 reads CASSWSTVLAKNIQYF. DNA for the CDR3: TGCGCCAGCAGCTGGTCTACCGTCTTAGCCAAAAACATTCAGTACTTC.

This clonotype was seen a handful of times. V usage is TRBV7-2 and J usage is TRBJ1-6; a possible D gene is TRBD1 (5 bases). Trimming took off 5 bases at V and 6 bases at J, with 17 bases between the two ends. The CDR3 contains 16 residues. Germline V gene sequence: CDR1 SGHTA, CDR2 FQGNSA. The CDR3 reads CASSKTPGTLNSPLHF. The CDR3 DNA reads TGTGCCAGCAGCAAAACCCCCGGGACTCTTAATTCACCCCTCCACTTT.

Many counts were recorded for this clonotype. The genes are TRBV5-1 and TRBJ1-2; 7 nucleotides line up with TRBD1. The CDR3 has 12 amino acids. Germline trimming cut 7 bases from V and 7 bases from J; bases unmatched to any gene: 7. Looked up from germline, CDR1 is SGHRS and CDR2 is YFSETQ. The CDR3 here is CASSGQFGGYTF. Written as DNA, the CDR3 is TGCGCCAGCTCGGGACAGTTTGGTGGCTACACCTTC.

The chain couples TRBV3-1 to TRBJ1-2; D uncertain. The CDR3 runs to 14 residues. Trimming left V 3 bases short and J 5 bases short, with 13 bases between. Germline V gene sequence: CDR1 LGHDT, CDR2 YNNKEL (reference sequence). CDR3 in amino acids: CASSQWAKGYGYTF. The CDR3 bases are TGTGCCAGCAGCCAGTGGGCCAAGGGTTATGGCTACACCTTC.

This clonotype showed up just a few times. V and J are TRBV6-5 and TRBJ1-5, with D unresolved. This CDR3 is 12 amino acids long. The ends were cut back, 5 bases at V and 3 bases at J, with 5 bases in the middle. Germline-derived CDR1 and CDR2 are MNHEY and SVGAGI. CDR3 bases: TGTGCCAGCAGTAAACCCAATCAGCCCCAGCATTTT. It specifies CASSKPNQPQHF.

This clonotype was seen just once. The chain links TRBV3-1 to TRBJ2-7; a possible D gene is TRBD2 (5 bases). The CDR3 runs to 15 residues. CDR1 and CDR2 from the germline V gene are LGHDT and YNNKEL (reference sequence). Deletions cut 6 bases from V and 7 bases from J, with 22 bases between. CDR3 protein: CASSLEGTLTLEQYF. The CDR3 DNA reads as TGTGCCAGCAGTCTTGAGGGAACCTTGACCCTGGAGCAGTACTTC.

This clonotype was detected a few times. The V and J genes are TRBV9 and TRBJ1-5; TRBD1 agrees at 8 bases. Germline loops: CDR1 SGDLS, CDR2 YYNGEE. The CDR3 loop spans 14 amino acids. Trimming at V came to 1 base and at J to 4 bases, leaving 1 base not matched to a gene. As DNA, the CDR3 is TGTGCCAGCAGCGTAACAGGGGGGAATCAGCCCCAGCATTTT. Its translation: CASSVTGGNQPQHF.

This rearrangement joins TRBV25-1 to TRBJ2-7, with D possibly matching TRBD1 (6 bases). Per germline, CDR1 MGHDK and CDR2 SYGVNS. V was cut by 9 bases and J by 1 base, with 10 bases left in between. This CDR3 contains 12 residues. The CDR3, as DNA: TGTGCCAGTTCTCAGGGGTCCTACGAGCAGTACTTC. It translates to CASSQGSYEQYF.

This chain joins TRBV7-9 and TRBJ2-1, with TRBD2 identical over 13 bases. CDR3 length equals 18 residues. The germline gives CDR1 SEHNR, CDR2 FQNEAQ (reference sequence). The J segment lost 2 bases and the V segment lost 4 bases, leaving 8 bases of the junction unmatched. The DNA of the CDR3 is TGTGCCAGCAGCTCGAACGCAGGACTAGCGGGAGCCTACAATGAGCAGTTCTTC. Its translation is CASSSNAGLAGAYNEQFF.

This clonotype occurred a few times. The chain combines TRBV6-6 with TRBJ2-7, with 13 bases fitting TRBD2. Trimming at V came to 5 bases and at J to 2 bases, leaving 3 bases not matched to a gene. Germline V gene data show CDR1 as MNHNY and CDR2 as SVGAGI (reference sequence). The CDR3 sequence is 15 residues long. In nucleotides, the CDR3 is TGTGCCAGCAGTCCGACTAGCGGGGGGACCTACGAGCAGTACTTC. Translation gives CASSPTSGGTYEQYF.

The rearrangement joins TRBV29-1 to TRBJ1-1; D may be TRBD1 (6 bases). CDR3 length: 14 amino acids. The V end lost 7 bases, the J end lost 0 bases, and 15 bases lay between the germline ends. Germline V gives CDR1 SQVTM, CDR2 ANQGSEA. CDR3 in amino acids: CSGWTTGVNTEAFF. CDR3 coding DNA: TGCAGCGGGTGGACGACAGGAGTGAACACTGAAGCTTTCTTT.

The chain links TRBV2 to TRBJ2-7; D gene ambiguous. The V gene lost 2 bases and the J gene lost 2 bases, with 1 base spanning the gap. Germline loops: CDR1 SNHLY, CDR2 FYNNEI. This CDR3 contains 11 residues. CDR3 residues: CASSEPYEQYF. Here the CDR3 DNA reads TGTGCCAGCAGTGAACCCTACGAGCAGTACTTC.

The V and J genes are TRBV10-3 and TRBJ1-1, with 8 bases aligning to TRBD1. The V gene end was trimmed by 4 bases and the J gene end by 1 base; junction bases not matched to a gene: 8. Germline CDR1 ENHRY, CDR2 SYGVKD. This CDR3 has 16 residues. Written as DNA, the CDR3 is TGTGCCATCAGTGGTTATGGACAGGGATGGAACACTGAAGCTTTCTTT. Protein sequence: CAISGYGQGWNTEAFF.

V gene TRBV12-3 or TRBV12-4 combines with J gene TRBJ1-2; D possibly corresponds to TRBD1 (5 bases). There are 15 residues in the CDR3. V lost 2 bases and J lost 4, with 14 bases in between. The CDR3 loop is CASSLSQGRIYGYTF. The CDR3 nucleotides are TGTGCCAGCAGTTTAAGCCAGGGCAGAATCTATGGCTACACCTTC.

This chain connects TRBV5-6 to TRBJ2-2, with D maybe TRBD2 (5 bases). The CDR3 runs 16 residues. The V gene lost 2 bases and the J gene lost 1 base, with 12 bases spanning the gap. Looked up from germline, CDR1 is SGHDT and CDR2 is YYEEEE. The CDR3 DNA reads as TGTGCCAGCAGCTTTTTTGCAGCGGTGAACACCGGGGAGCTGTTTTTT. Protein sequence: CASSFFAAVNTGELFF.

This clonotype has only a few counts. The genes are TRBV5-1 and TRBJ1-1, with 11 positions matching TRBD1. Germline V CDR1 and CDR2: SGHRS, YFSETQ. The CDR3 is 17 amino acids. Trimming cost V 2 bases and J 4 bases; bases outside gene matches: 10. CDR3: CASSLNPPGTGGTEAFF. In nucleotides, the CDR3 is TGCGCCAGCAGCTTAAACCCGCCCGGGACAGGGGGCACTGAAGCTTTCTTT.

This clonotype has a single count. This chain links TRBV4-2 with TRBJ2-7; 7 bases are a match to TRBD2. The germline gives CDR1 LGHNA, CDR2 YNFKEQ. V was pared by 1 base and J by 3 bases, with 6 bases of the junction left unmatched. The CDR3 has 15 residues. CDR3 nucleotides: TGTGCCAGCAGCCAAGCGGCAAGCGGGATCTACGAGCAGTACTTC. Translated, it gives CASSQAASGIYEQYF.

The chain recombines TRBV5-1 with TRBJ1-3, with no clear D. CDR1 SGHRS and CDR2 YFSETQ come from the germline V gene. This CDR3 contains 14 residues. V was trimmed by 0 bases and J by 0 bases, leaving 4 bases between them. The CDR3 reads CASSLDSSGNTIYF. In DNA, the CDR3 is TGCGCCAGCAGCTTGGACAGCTCTGGAAACACCATATATTTT.

The chain links TRBV7-2 to TRBJ1-1; D is undetermined. Germline-derived CDR1 and CDR2 are SGHTA and FQGNSA. CDR3 length equals 15 residues. The V end lost 5 bases, the J end lost 0 bases, and 13 bases lay between the germline ends. The CDR3 DNA follows: TGTGCCAGCAGCCCTCGAGGCCCTATGAACACTGAAGCTTTCTTT. Its protein is CASSPRGPMNTEAFF.